The rows below give T cell receptor beta chains drawn from one sample of a study of blood T cell repertoires in COVID-19. Measured with immunoSEQ multiplex PCR; TCRdb has only the in-frame clones, and not every one. The data contain 300,000 to 450,000 clones, more than 75% of them seen just once; the ten biggest clones take up over 2.5%. The sample consisted of peripheral blood. These receptors all come from a human donor in a cohort sampled during active COVID-19. CDR3s include the opening cysteine and the closing phenylalanine or tryptophan. Fields, in order: clone size, D gene, J gene, V gene, CDR3 protein, CDR3 DNA. A D gene is named only where the DNA matches it firmly. Clone size appears in some rows only: once, few, many, or a class for an expanded clone.

abundance: NA; d_gene: NA; j_gene: TRBJ2-6; v_gene: TRBV5-1; CDR3aa: CASSLDGTGANVLTF; CDR3nt: TGCGCCAGCAGCTTGGACGGTACTGGGGCCAACGTCCTGACTTTC
abundance: NA; d_gene: TRBD2; j_gene: TRBJ2-7; v_gene: TRBV7-2; CDR3aa: CASILGTSNEQYF; CDR3nt: TGTGCCAGCATCCTTGGGACTAGCAACGAGCAGTACTTC
abundance: NA; d_gene: TRBD1; j_gene: TRBJ1-3; v_gene: TRBV18; CDR3aa: CASSQDRGSGNTIYF; CDR3nt: TGTGCCAGCTCACAGGACAGGGGGTCTGGAAACACCATATATTTT
abundance: NA; d_gene: NA; j_gene: TRBJ1-6; v_gene: TRBV27; CDR3aa: CASSLRAGDSYNSPLHF; CDR3nt: TGTGCCAGCAGTTTGAGGGCAGGCGACTCCTATAATTCACCCCTCCACTTT
abundance: NA; d_gene: NA; j_gene: TRBJ1-1; v_gene: TRBV7-9; CDR3aa: CASSTSGGTEAFF; CDR3nt: TGTGCCAGCAGCACTTCCGGGGGGACTGAAGCTTTCTTT
abundance: NA; d_gene: TRBD1; j_gene: TRBJ1-2; v_gene: TRBV7-2; CDR3aa: CASSSTRDSSYGYTF; CDR3nt: TGTGCCAGCAGCTCGACCAGGGACAGCTCATATGGCTACACCTTC
abundance: NA; d_gene: TRBD1; j_gene: TRBJ2-7; v_gene: TRBV29-1; CDR3aa: CSVEDRDSYEQYF; CDR3nt: TGCAGCGTTGAAGATCGGGACAGCTACGAGCAGTACTTC
abundance: once; d_gene: TRBD2; j_gene: TRBJ2-1; v_gene: TRBV6-5; CDR3aa: CASSYGLAIYNEQFF; CDR3nt: TGTGCCAGCAGTTACGGACTAGCTATCTACAATGAGCAGTTCTTC
abundance: NA; d_gene: TRBD2; j_gene: TRBJ2-3; v_gene: TRBV28; CDR3aa: CASSSLSGSRTDTQYF; CDR3nt: TGTGCCAGCAGTTCACTTAGCGGGAGTAGGACAGATACGCAGTATTTT
abundance: NA; d_gene: TRBD1; j_gene: TRBJ1-1; v_gene: TRBV6-5; CDR3aa: CASSYGRGRATEAFF; CDR3nt: TGTGCCAGCAGTTATGGCAGGGGGCGCGCCACTGAAGCTTTCTTT
abundance: NA; d_gene: TRBD2; j_gene: TRBJ2-1; v_gene: TRBV30; CDR3aa: CAWSVQLAGVDEQFF; CDR3nt: TGTGCCTGGAGTGTACAACTAGCGGGGGTGGATGAGCAGTTCTTC
abundance: NA; d_gene: NA; j_gene: TRBJ2-5; v_gene: TRBV2; CDR3aa: CASRVDGRGQETQYF; CDR3nt: TGTGCCAGCAGGGTGGACGGACGGGGACAAGAGACCCAGTACTTC
abundance: NA; d_gene: NA; j_gene: TRBJ1-1; v_gene: TRBV7-8; CDR3aa: CASSFLGGARPTVTAEAFF; CDR3nt: TGTGCCAGCAGCTTCTTGGGGGGGGCGCGTCCCACGGTAACGGCTGAAGCTTTCTTT
abundance: NA; d_gene: TRBD1; j_gene: TRBJ2-7; v_gene: TRBV16; CDR3aa: CASSQGDRGHEQYF; CDR3nt: TGTGCCAGCAGCCAAGGAGACAGGGGCCACGAGCAGTACTTC
abundance: NA; d_gene: NA; j_gene: TRBJ2-2; v_gene: TRBV19; CDR3aa: CASSIPRFTTGELFF; CDR3nt: TGTGCCAGTAGTATACCGCGCTTTACCACCGGGGAGCTGTTTTTT
abundance: NA; d_gene: TRBD1; j_gene: TRBJ2-5; v_gene: TRBV4-1; CDR3aa: CASSQEPTGLIQETQYF; CDR3nt: TGCGCCAGCAGCCAAGAACCGACAGGGCTAATCCAAGAGACCCAGTACTTC
abundance: few; d_gene: TRBD2; j_gene: TRBJ2-1; v_gene: TRBV7-7; CDR3aa: CASSLGGSNNEQFF; CDR3nt: TGTGCCAGCAGCTTAGGCGGGAGTAACAATGAGCAGTTCTTC
abundance: NA; d_gene: NA; j_gene: TRBJ1-4; v_gene: TRBV7-9; CDR3aa: CASSLLGSGEKLFF; CDR3nt: TGTGCCAGCAGCTTACTGGGGAGTGGGGAAAAACTGTTTTTT
abundance: NA; d_gene: NA; j_gene: TRBJ2-2; v_gene: TRBV19; CDR3aa: CASSTTTPGELFF; CDR3nt: TGTGCCAGTAGTACTACTACTCCCGGGGAGCTGTTTTTT
abundance: NA; d_gene: NA; j_gene: TRBJ2-7; v_gene: TRBV3-1/TRBV3-2; CDR3aa: CASSSGHNYEQYF; CDR3nt: TGTGCCAGCAGCTCCGGACACAACTACGAGCAGTACTTC
abundance: NA; d_gene: NA; j_gene: TRBJ2-3; v_gene: TRBV12-3/TRBV12-4; CDR3aa: CASGGSHGDTQYF; CDR3nt: TGTGCCAGCGGGGGGTCCCATGGGGATACGCAGTATTTT
abundance: NA; d_gene: NA; j_gene: TRBJ1-4; v_gene: TRBV29-1; CDR3aa: CSVQGLGNEKLFF; CDR3nt: TGCAGCGTTCAGGGTTTGGGTAATGAAAAACTGTTTTTT
abundance: NA; d_gene: NA; j_gene: TRBJ2-7; v_gene: TRBV5-8; CDR3aa: CASSRTGTFYEQYF; CDR3nt: TGTGCCAGCAGCAGAACCGGGACTTTCTACGAGCAGTACTTC
abundance: NA; d_gene: NA; j_gene: TRBJ2-6; v_gene: TRBV5-1; CDR3aa: CASSLAGFGANVLTF; CDR3nt: TGCGCCAGCAGCTTGGCCGGGTTCGGGGCCAACGTCCTGACTTTC
abundance: NA; d_gene: NA; j_gene: TRBJ1-1; v_gene: TRBV7-2; CDR3aa: CASSLGTVYTEAFF; CDR3nt: TGTGCCAGCAGCCTAGGAACAGTGTACACTGAAGCTTTCTTT
abundance: NA; d_gene: TRBD1; j_gene: TRBJ2-7; v_gene: TRBV11-2; CDR3aa: CASSLNSGTGNEQYF; CDR3nt: TGTGCCAGCAGCCTGAATTCCGGGACAGGGAACGAGCAGTACTTC
abundance: NA; d_gene: NA; j_gene: TRBJ2-6; v_gene: TRBV7-3; CDR3aa: CASSLKSQSSGANVLTF; CDR3nt: TGTGCCAGCAGCTTAAAATCACAAAGCTCTGGGGCCAACGTCCTGACTTTC
abundance: NA; d_gene: TRBD2; j_gene: TRBJ2-1; v_gene: TRBV5-1; CDR3aa: CASSLVPAGGLGEQFF; CDR3nt: TGCGCCAGCAGCTTGGTACCAGCGGGGGGCCTAGGGGAGCAGTTCTTC
abundance: NA; d_gene: TRBD1; j_gene: TRBJ1-2; v_gene: TRBV19; CDR3aa: CASSGGQGVPYGYTF; CDR3nt: TGTGCCAGTAGTGGGGGACAGGGTGTACCGTATGGCTACACCTTC
abundance: NA; d_gene: NA; j_gene: TRBJ1-5; v_gene: TRBV28; CDR3aa: CASRVLENSNQPQHF; CDR3nt: TGTGCCAGCAGAGTATTAGAAAATAGCAATCAGCCCCAGCATTTT
abundance: NA; d_gene: TRBD2; j_gene: TRBJ2-5; v_gene: TRBV30; CDR3aa: CAWRFGGSRETQYF; CDR3nt: TGTGCCTGGAGGTTCGGGGGGAGCCGGGAGACCCAGTACTTC
abundance: NA; d_gene: NA; j_gene: TRBJ1-1; v_gene: TRBV4-2; CDR3aa: CASSQGYGMNTEAFF; CDR3nt: TGTGCCAGCAGTCAGGGGTACGGCATGAACACTGAAGCTTTCTTT
abundance: NA; d_gene: NA; j_gene: TRBJ1-3; v_gene: TRBV6-5; CDR3aa: CASNRGDTPGNTIYF; CDR3nt: TGTGCCAGCAACCGGGGGGACACGCCGGGAAACACCATATATTTT
abundance: NA; d_gene: TRBD1; j_gene: TRBJ1-2; v_gene: TRBV7-2; CDR3aa: CASSLDGTGDGDYGYTF; CDR3nt: TGTGCCAGCAGCCTAGACGGGACAGGGGATGGAGACTATGGCTACACCTTC
abundance: NA; d_gene: NA; j_gene: TRBJ1-2; v_gene: TRBV6-6; CDR3aa: CASSYSSGFYGYTF; CDR3nt: TGTGCCAGCAGTTACTCATCAGGGTTCTATGGCTACACCTTC
abundance: NA; d_gene: TRBD1; j_gene: TRBJ2-7; v_gene: TRBV4-1; CDR3aa: CASSPIRGPTPYEQYF; CDR3nt: TGCGCCAGCAGCCCGATCAGGGGGCCTACCCCCTACGAGCAGTACTTC